This entry concerns a single T cell receptor (beta chain). Its cognate antigen is unknown. The data were obtained in a study of blood T cells in healthy people across ages. Whole-study findings and limits: As age increased, TCR beta diversity per million T cells fell in a roughly linear fashion.

Caucasian individuals from Russia who were healthy and aged 6 to 90 acted as donors. The CDR3 runs 13 residues. Trimming pared 3 bases from V and 10 bases from J, leaving 10 bases between. A J-beta primer mix and a sample-barcoded 5' primer were used in a second PCR of roughly 6 to 11 cycles. TCRdb re-analysed the 5' RACE reads in MiXCR, keeping a single row per CDR3 protein. The sample consists of about 1.8 million distinct CDR3 sequences, 40% to 55% of them appearing once. Input material: blood. The receptor was derived from a woman aged 35 to 49 in good health. The gene calls are TRBV12-3 or TRBV12-4 and TRBJ1-6; D remains unclear. CDR3 nucleotide sequence: TGTGCCAGCAGTTTTCGCCGGGAGTCACCCCTCCACTTT. This encodes CASSFRRESPLHF.